A single sample is the source of the 6 T cell receptor beta chains below, sequenced in a study of cytomegalovirus exposure and HLA in healthy donors. With 60 Vbeta and 13 Jbeta primers, the PCR was carried out. Generated by immunoSEQ multiplex PCR, the TCRdb table keeps only in-frame clones and is missing some. The sample records about 150,000 clones, roughly four fifths being singletons. The sample consisted of PBMCs. These receptors were taken from a man younger than 40 in good health and CMV-seronegative.

This sequence joins TRBV7-9 and TRBJ2-7, with a tentative D call TRBD2 (5 bases). In germline, CDR1 is SEHNR, CDR2 FQNEAQ (reference sequence). Trimming took 2 bases from V and 3 from J, leaving 11 bases between them. The CDR3 runs 14 residues. The CDR3 DNA reads as TGTGCCAGCAGCTTACGGGAATCCCTCTACGAGCAGTACTTC. Protein sequence: CASSLRESLYEQYF.

V is TRBV5-1 and J is TRBJ2-5; 9 nucleotides align to TRBD2. This CDR3 is 16 amino acids long. The V segment lost 7 bases and the J segment 4 bases; nucleotides outside the gene matches: 14. CDR1 SGHRS and CDR2 YFSETQ come from the germline V gene. The CDR3 bases are TGCGCCAGCCTGAAAGCTAGCGGGGCATCGGGAGAGACCCAGTACTTC. Translating gives CASLKASGASGETQYF.

Notes on this clone: Other DNA sequences in the sample encode the same CDR3. The rearrangement uses TRBV18 and TRBJ2-3; 11 bases fit TRBD1. J gave up 1 base and V 0 bases, and 3 bases lay outside the gene matches. CDR1 is KGHSH, CDR2 LQKENI, per germline. The CDR3 loop spans 17 amino acids. CDR3 sequence (DNA): TGTGCCAGCTCACCACCGGACAGGGGGCGCGGCACAGATACGCAGTATTTT. It codes for CASSPPDRGRGTDTQYF.

The V call is TRBV30, the J call TRBJ2-1; 8 bases align to TRBD2. CDR3 length: 14 residues. Germline V gene sequence: CDR1 GTSNPN, CDR2 SVGIG (reference sequence). V lost 4 bases to trimming and J lost 2 bases; unmatched junction nucleotides: 4. For the CDR3, the DNA is TGTGCCTGGACAGTAGCGGGACCCTACAATGAGCAGTTCTTC. This gives the protein CAWTVAGPYNEQFF.

The gene calls are TRBV6-4 and TRBJ1-1; D is possibly TRBD1 (5 bases). Looked up from germline, CDR1 is MRHNA and CDR2 is SNTAGT. There are 13 residues in the CDR3. Trimming removed 6 bases at V and 5 bases at J, with 13 bases between. This chain's CDR3 is CASSGTRGTEAFF. The CDR3 DNA follows: TGTGCCAGCAGCGGGACCCGGGGGACTGAAGCTTTCTTT.

The chain has TRBV6-1 and TRBJ2-3; TRBD1 aligns across 7 bases. The CDR3 length is 14 residues. Germline CDR1 reads MNHNS; CDR2 reads SASEGT. J lost 6 bases, V lost 3 bases, and 6 bases had no gene match. CDR3 sequence (DNA): TGTGCCAGCAGTGAGAGGGGGCGGAAGGATACGCAGTATTTT. Amino acids: CASSERGRKDTQYF.